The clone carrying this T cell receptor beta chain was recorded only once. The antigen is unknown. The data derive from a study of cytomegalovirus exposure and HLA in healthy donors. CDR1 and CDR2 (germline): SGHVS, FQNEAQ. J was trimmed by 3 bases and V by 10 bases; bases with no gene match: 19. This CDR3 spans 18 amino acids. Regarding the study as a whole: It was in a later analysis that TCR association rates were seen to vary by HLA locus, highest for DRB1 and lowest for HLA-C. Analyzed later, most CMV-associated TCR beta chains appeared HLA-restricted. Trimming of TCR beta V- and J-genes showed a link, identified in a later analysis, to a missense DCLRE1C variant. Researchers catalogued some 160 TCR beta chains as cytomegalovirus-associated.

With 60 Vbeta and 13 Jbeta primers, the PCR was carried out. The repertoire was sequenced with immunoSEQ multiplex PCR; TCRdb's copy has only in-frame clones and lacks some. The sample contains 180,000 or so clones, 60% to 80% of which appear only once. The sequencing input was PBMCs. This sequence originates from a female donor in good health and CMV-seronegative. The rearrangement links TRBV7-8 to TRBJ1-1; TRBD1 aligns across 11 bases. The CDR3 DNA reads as TGTGCCATCATCAGGCGAAGGACAGGGGGCAAGGGGGACACTGAAGCTTTCTTT. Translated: CAIIRRRTGGKGDTEAFF.